These 22 T cell receptor beta chains came from one sample sequenced in a study of T cell repertoires in cytomegalovirus infection (dated by TCRdb to the late 2010s). The sequencer was an Illumina HiSeq 1500. TCRdb reanalyzed the raw reads on its own, using fastp at Q25 for trimming and MiXCR for clone calling, and kept in-frame beta chains. Identical CDR3 proteins give one entry, which carries the most common genes and DNA. The sample data list about 400,000 distinct CDR3 sequences, and around 18% of these were observed just once. Together, the top ten hold under 9% of the sample. Sequencing was done on a sample of PBMCs. The receptors were sampled from a human donor in good health (CMV status not recorded). Some clones in this sample may be carry-over from other donors' samples.

This clonotype was found a few times. The V and J genes are TRBV6-5 and TRBJ1-2, with D perhaps TRBD1 (6 bases). Germline V gene lookup returns CDR1 MNHEY and CDR2 SVGAGI. This CDR3 is built from 15 residues. Trimming took off 6 bases at V and 5 bases at J, with 19 bases between the two ends. The CDR3 bases are TGTGCCAGCAGCCCCGACTCAGGGGATGGGTATGGCTACACCTTC. This sequence encodes CASSPDSGDGYGYTF.

About this clonotype: A clone one base away is much larger, so this may be a read error. V usage is TRBV7-2 and J usage is TRBJ2-3; possible D gene TRBD2, 6 bases. The CDR3 sequence is 16 residues long. Per the germline V gene, CDR1 is SGHTA and CDR2 is FQGNSA. Trimming cost V 2 bases and J 9 bases, with 21 bases left between them. CDR3 in amino acids: CASSLRTPSSEGTQYF. The CDR3 coding sequence is TGTGCCAGCAGCTTACGGACCCCCTCTAGCGAGGGGACGCAGTATTTT.

The J gene is TRBJ2-7, the V gene TRBV3-1; D might be TRBD2 (5 bases). With 0 bases removed from V and 4 bases from J, the gap between germline ends came to 13 bases. The length of the CDR3 is 15 residues. Germline-derived CDR1 and CDR2 are LGHDT and YNNKEL (reference sequence). DNA of the CDR3: TGTGCCAGCAGCCAAGATCCCAGACGGGGTTACGAGCAGTACTTC. Protein sequence: CASSQDPRRGYEQYF.

This clonotype was seen repeatedly, ten times or more. V usage is TRBV6-5 and J usage is TRBJ2-7, with 11 bases identical to TRBD1. CDR1 and CDR2 (germline): MNHEY, SVGAGI. This CDR3 has 13 residues. Losses at the gene ends were 6 bases for V and 5 bases for J; bases not matched to a gene: 3. The CDR3 is CASRRTGGDEQYF. Written as DNA, the CDR3 is TGTGCCAGCAGGAGGACAGGGGGCGACGAGCAGTACTTC.

Ten or more counts support this clonotype. This rearrangement joins TRBV7-8 to TRBJ2-7, with 7 bases aligning to TRBD1. From germline, CDR1 is SGHVS and CDR2 FQNEAQ. V was pared by 4 bases and J by 0 bases, with 12 bases of the junction left unmatched. The CDR3 loop spans 17 amino acids. CDR3 sequence reads: CASSSPRDRTGSYEQYF. CDR3 DNA: TGTGCCAGCAGCTCCCCCCGGGACAGAACCGGCTCCTACGAGCAGTACTTC.

This clonotype appeared a few times. CDR3 nucleotides: TGCAGCGTAGACAGGGTCGACGAGCAGTACTTC. The encoded protein is CSVDRVDEQYF. V is TRBV29-1 and J is TRBJ2-7; 7 nucleotides align to TRBD1. CDR1 SQVTM and CDR2 ANQGSEA come from the germline V gene. The ends lost 6 bases at V and 5 bases at J; junction bases unmatched: 4. CDR3 length: 11 residues.

The V call is TRBV28, the J call TRBJ1-1, with D unresolved. Trimming removed 4 bases at V and 7 bases at J, with 13 bases between. Germline CDR1 and CDR2: MDHEN and SYDVKM. The length of the CDR3 is 13 residues. The CDR3, as DNA: TGTGCCAGCAGTTCCCGGGTACGGGATGAAGCTTTCTTT. Its translation: CASSSRVRDEAFF.

Of note for this clonotype: A much bigger clone sits one base away, suggesting this may be a read error. This chain connects TRBV7-6 to TRBJ2-1, with 8 bases that match TRBD2. CDR3 length equals 14 residues. CDR1 is SGHVS, CDR2 FNYEAQ, per germline. The CDR3 coding sequence is TGTGCCAGCAGCATAGCGGGAAACGCGGGTAAGCAGTTCTTC. The encoded protein is CASSIAGNAGKQFF. The full variable domain, its missing parts supplied by reference TRBV7-6 and TRBJ2-1, is GAGVSQSPRYKVTKRGQDVALRCDPISGHVSLYWYRQALGQGPEFLTYFNYEAQQDKSGLPNDRFSAERPEGSISTLTIQRTEQRDSAMYRCASSIAGNAGKQFFGPGTRLTVL.

This clonotype has a count of ten or more. This CDR3 is CASSSYGGRSYNEQFF. For the CDR3, the DNA is TGTGCCAGCAGTTCCTACGGCGGGAGATCCTACAATGAGCAGTTCTTC. The V gene is TRBV7-6, the J gene TRBJ2-1; 7 bases align to TRBD2. Germline V gene sequence: CDR1 SGHVS, CDR2 FNYEAQ. Trimming cost V 6 bases and J 1 base; bases outside gene matches: 9. The CDR3 has 16 residues.

In its sample, this clonotype was seen many times. This chain connects TRBV7-8 to TRBJ2-1, with 9 positions matching TRBD2. Per germline, CDR1 SGHVS and CDR2 FQNEAQ. J gave up 8 bases and V 5 bases, and 13 bases lay outside the gene matches. This CDR3 contains 16 residues. DNA for the CDR3: TGTGCCAGCAGCCAAATGGGGCTAGCGGGGAGGGATGAGCAGTTCTTC. This gives the protein CASSQMGLAGRDEQFF.

This clonotype has a handful of counts. V gene TRBV19 combines with J gene TRBJ1-5, with 7 bases fitting TRBD1. With 6 bases clipped from V and 2 bases from J, the junction kept 10 bases outside the gene matches. Germline CDR1 and CDR2: LNHDA and SQIVND (reference sequence). CDR3 size: 16 residues. The CDR3 DNA reads TGTGCCAGTAGCTCGGGAGGGGGCGCGGGCAATCAGCCCCAGCATTTT. This gives the protein CASSSGGGAGNQPQHF.

Only a few counts were recorded for this clonotype. V gene TRBV9 combines with J gene TRBJ1-2; the D is unclear. This CDR3 region has 13 residues. Germline lookup yields CDR1 SGDLS and CDR2 YYNGEE. V gave up 0 bases and J gave up 3 bases, with 6 bases separating them. For the CDR3, the DNA is TGTGCCAGCAGCGTAGCAGGCCACTATGGCTACACCTTC. Translation gives CASSVAGHYGYTF.

There are a few counts of this clonotype. V gene TRBV20-1 combines with J gene TRBJ2-1; 11 bases line up with TRBD2. This CDR3 is 15 amino acids long. Per germline, CDR1 DFQATT and CDR2 SNEGSKA (reference sequence). After removal of 4 bases from V and 6 bases from J, the junction contained 8 bases not matched to a gene. CDR3 region: CSAKPTSGSRNEQFF. The CDR3 DNA is TGCAGTGCTAAACCCACTAGCGGGAGTCGCAATGAGCAGTTCTTC.

The J gene is TRBJ2-5, the V gene TRBV18; D is perhaps TRBD2 (5 bases). V was pared by 3 bases and J by 2 bases, with 13 bases between. In germline, CDR1 is KGHSH, CDR2 LQKENI. There are 15 residues in the CDR3. The CDR3, as DNA: TGTGCCAGCTCACCGGAGGAGCGAGTGCAAGAGACCCAGTACTTC. Its protein product is CASSPEERVQETQYF.

In its sample, this clonotype was seen a few times. The CDR3 DNA reads TGTGCCTGGACCCGAGGGGGGCCCACTGAAGCTTTCTTT. Translation gives CAWTRGGPTEAFF. V usage is TRBV30 and J usage is TRBJ1-1, with D perhaps matching TRBD1 (6 bases). Germline V gene lookup returns CDR1 GTSNPN and CDR2 SVGIG (reference sequence). This CDR3 is 13 amino acids long. Trimming cost V 4 bases and J 4 bases, with 13 bases left between them.

This clonotype was seen a few times. The genes are TRBV12-3 or TRBV12-4 and TRBJ1-6, with D unresolved. The CDR3 spans 14 residues. V lost 5 bases and J 5 bases, leaving 10 bases between the germline ends. The CDR3, as DNA: TGTGCCAGCAGTCGGACGGCGGATAATTCACCCCTCCACTTT. Its protein is CASSRTADNSPLHF.

V gene TRBV5-1 combines with J gene TRBJ2-3, with no clear D. The germline V and J ends were trimmed by 0 bases and 6 bases, with 11 bases remaining between them. The CDR3 is 14 amino acids. Germline CDR1 reads SGHRS; CDR2 reads YFSETQ. In DNA form, the CDR3 reads TGCGCCAGCAGCTTGGTAGGGCCGTCTGATACGCAGTATTTT. Translated: CASSLVGPSDTQYF.

A few counts support this clonotype. The rearrangement links TRBV20-1 to TRBJ1-1, with TRBD1 matching over 7 bases. Germline V gene sequence: CDR1 DFQATT, CDR2 SNEGSKA (reference sequence). The CDR3 is 13 amino acids. The V and J ends lost 6 bases and 3 bases, in that order; junction bases with no gene match: 7. The CDR3 region has the DNA TGCAGTGCGACCCGGGACAGAGACACTGAAGCTTTCTTT. Residues: CSATRDRDTEAFF.

This rearrangement joins TRBV2 to TRBJ2-3; D not resolved. This CDR3 has 15 residues. In germline, CDR1 is SNHLY, CDR2 FYNNEI. Trimming removed 3 bases from V and 1 base from J, with 11 bases in between. In DNA, the CDR3 is TGTGCCAGCAGTGATGGAAGGGCGGGCACAGATACGCAGTATTTT. Translating it yields CASSDGRAGTDTQYF.

This clonotype was detected only a few times. The rearrangement joins TRBV5-4 to TRBJ2-2, with D possibly being TRBD2 (6 bases). This CDR3 region has 14 residues. Germline V gene sequence: CDR1 SGHNT, CDR2 YYREEE (reference sequence). V was clipped by 3 bases and J by 6 bases, with 12 bases between them. The DNA of the CDR3 is TGTGCCAGCAGCTCCGGGACTCTCGCCGGGGAGCTGTTTTTT. Its protein is CASSSGTLAGELFF.

This clonotype occurred a few times. The genes are TRBV20-1 and TRBJ2-1; tentative D call: TRBD2 (5 bases). CDR3 size: 13 residues. Germline CDR1 reads DFQATT; CDR2 reads SNEGSKA (reference sequence). The ends were cut back, 3 bases at V and 9 bases at J, with 15 bases in the middle. CDR3 sequence: CSASGGPGGEQFF. The CDR3 nucleotides are TGCAGTGCTAGTGGCGGGCCTGGTGGTGAGCAGTTCTTC.

The V call is TRBV6-5, the J call TRBJ1-2, with TRBD1 matching over 8 bases. J lost 4 bases, V lost 0 bases, and 7 bases had no gene match. Germline CDR1 reads MNHEY; CDR2 reads SVGAGI. This CDR3 is built from 16 residues. The CDR3 reads CASSYSGVQGAYGYTF. The CDR3 DNA reads as TGTGCCAGCAGTTACTCAGGTGTGCAGGGGGCCTATGGCTACACCTTC.